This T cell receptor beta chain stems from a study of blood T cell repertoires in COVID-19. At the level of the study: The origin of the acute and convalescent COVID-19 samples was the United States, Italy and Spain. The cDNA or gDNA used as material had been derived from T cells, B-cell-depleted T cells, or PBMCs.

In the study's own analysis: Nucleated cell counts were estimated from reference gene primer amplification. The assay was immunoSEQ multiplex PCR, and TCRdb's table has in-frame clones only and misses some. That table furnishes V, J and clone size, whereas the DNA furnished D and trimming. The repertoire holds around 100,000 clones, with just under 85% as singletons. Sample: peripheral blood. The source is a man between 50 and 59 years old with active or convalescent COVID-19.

The CDR3 loop reads CASSYGTEYEQYF. The CDR3 DNA reads as TGTGCCAGCAGCTACGGGACAGAGTACGAGCAGTACTTC. The chain couples TRBV6-5 to TRBJ2-7, with 7 nucleotides matching TRBD1. This CDR3 contains 13 residues. V was clipped by 6 bases and J by 4 bases; unmatched bases: 6. Looked up from germline, CDR1 is MNHEY and CDR2 is SVGAGI.